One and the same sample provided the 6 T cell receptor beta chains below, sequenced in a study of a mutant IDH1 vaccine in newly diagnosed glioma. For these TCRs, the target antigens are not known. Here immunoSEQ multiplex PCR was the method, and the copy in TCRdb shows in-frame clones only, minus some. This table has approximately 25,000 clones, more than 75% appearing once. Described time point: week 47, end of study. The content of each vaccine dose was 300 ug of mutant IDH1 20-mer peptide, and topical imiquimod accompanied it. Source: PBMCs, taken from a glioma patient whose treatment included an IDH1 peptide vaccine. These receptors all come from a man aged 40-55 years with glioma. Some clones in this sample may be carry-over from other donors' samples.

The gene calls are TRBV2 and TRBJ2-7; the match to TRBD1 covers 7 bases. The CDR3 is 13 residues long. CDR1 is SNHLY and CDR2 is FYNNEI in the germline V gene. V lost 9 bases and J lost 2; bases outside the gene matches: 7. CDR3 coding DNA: TGTGCCAGTACTGGACAGGCGACCTACGAGCAGTACTTC. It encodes CASTGQATYEQYF.

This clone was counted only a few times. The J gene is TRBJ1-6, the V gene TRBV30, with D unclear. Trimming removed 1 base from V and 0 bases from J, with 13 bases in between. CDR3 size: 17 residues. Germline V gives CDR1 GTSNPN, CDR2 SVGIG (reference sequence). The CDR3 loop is CAWSEIGLSSYNSPLHF. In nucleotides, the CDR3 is TGTGCCTGGAGTGAGATCGGCTTGAGCTCCTATAATTCACCCCTCCACTTT.

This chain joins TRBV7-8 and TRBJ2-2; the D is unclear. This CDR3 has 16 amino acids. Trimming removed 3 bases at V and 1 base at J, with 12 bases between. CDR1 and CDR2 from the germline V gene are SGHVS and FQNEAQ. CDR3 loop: CASSFFLDGNTGELFF. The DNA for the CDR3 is TGTGCCAGCAGCTTCTTCCTGGACGGGAACACCGGGGAGCTGTTTTTT.

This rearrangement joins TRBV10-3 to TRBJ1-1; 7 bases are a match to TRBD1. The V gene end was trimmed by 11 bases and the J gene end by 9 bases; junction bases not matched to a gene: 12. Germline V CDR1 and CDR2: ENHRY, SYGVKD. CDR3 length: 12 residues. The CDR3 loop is CAASPRDSQAFF. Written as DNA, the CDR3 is TGTGCCGCTTCCCCCCGGGACAGCCAAGCTTTCTTT.

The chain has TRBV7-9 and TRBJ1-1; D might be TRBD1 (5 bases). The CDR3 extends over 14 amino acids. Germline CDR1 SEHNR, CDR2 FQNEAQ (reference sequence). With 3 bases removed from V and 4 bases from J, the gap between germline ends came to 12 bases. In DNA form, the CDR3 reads TGTGCCAGCAGCTTCTCCTACGGGGCCACTGAAGCTTTCTTT. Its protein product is CASSFSYGATEAFF.

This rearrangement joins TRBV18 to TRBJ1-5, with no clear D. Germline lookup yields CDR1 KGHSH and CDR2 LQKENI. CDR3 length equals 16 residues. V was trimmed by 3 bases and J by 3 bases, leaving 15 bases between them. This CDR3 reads CASSPDTGSYNQPQHF. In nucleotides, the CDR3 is TGTGCCAGCTCACCGGATACGGGTTCCTACAATCAGCCCCAGCATTTT.